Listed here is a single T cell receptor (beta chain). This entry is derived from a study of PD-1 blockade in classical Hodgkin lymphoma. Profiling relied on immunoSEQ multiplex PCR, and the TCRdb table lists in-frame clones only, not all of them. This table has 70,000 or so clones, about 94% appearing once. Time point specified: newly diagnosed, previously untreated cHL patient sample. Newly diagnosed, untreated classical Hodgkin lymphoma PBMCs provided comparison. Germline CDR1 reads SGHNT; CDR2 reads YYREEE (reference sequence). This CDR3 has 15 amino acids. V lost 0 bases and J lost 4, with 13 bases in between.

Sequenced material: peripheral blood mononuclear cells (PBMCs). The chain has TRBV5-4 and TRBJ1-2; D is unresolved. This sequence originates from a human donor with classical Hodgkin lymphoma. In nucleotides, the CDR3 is TGTGCCAGCAGCTTGGGAGGGTATGTTACCTATGGCTACACCTTC. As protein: CASSLGGYVTYGYTF.